This T cell receptor beta chain stems from a study of human T cells and chemical hapten exposure. The overall study: The study sensitized with 2% DPC on a 2 cm by 2 cm patch of upper inner arm skin. Diphenylcyclopropenone was applied weekly to patients' scalps across the approximately 24-week study. Alopecia universalis, totalis or areata was present in patients who were mostly female.

In TCRdb, the RACE reads were re-called with MiXCR into one record per CDR3 protein. This sample has approximately 400,000 distinct CDR3 sequences, with roughly 5% found just once. Noted time point: patch test 1, 2 weeks after DPC sensitization. The treatment: therapeutic diphenylcyclopropenone sensitization with weekly scalp DPC. Non-pregnant alopecia patients aged 18 to 70, suitable for DPC therapy. This clonotype was seen at least ten times. The CDR3 is 16 residues long. The V segment lost 5 bases and the J segment 4 bases; nucleotides outside the gene matches: 9. Germline loops: CDR1 SGHTA, CDR2 FQGNSA.

The sample in question was whole blood, obtained in connection with sensitization to the hapten diphenylcyclopropenone (DPC). This chain uses TRBV7-2 with TRBJ2-1; 9 nucleotides align to TRBD1. This sequence originates from a woman in her forties or fifties with alopecia areata. Some clones in this sample may be carry-over from other donors' samples. Here the CDR3 DNA reads TGTGCCAGCAGCCAGAGTAGACAGGGGGGATACAATGAGCAGTTCTTC. Its translation is CASSQSRQGGYNEQFF.